This entry is about one TCR beta chain. The antigen remains undetermined. The table came from immunoSEQ multiplex PCR; TCRdb's copy has only in-frame clones and leaves some out. The sample holds about 11,000 clones, around four fifths seen once. This sample is part of a study of T cells after posttransplantation cyclophosphamide. A marrow graft followed busulfan-fludarabine conditioning, with cyclophosphamide on days +3 and +4. Study findings and constraints: Later post-transplant blood repertoires were often dominated by donor CD8+ memory clones. Recipient CMV seropositivity and CMV reactivation strongly tracked TRB clonality. Skin or GI-infiltrating T cells shared few TRB sequences with blood.

The CDR3 has 12 amino acids. Germline values: CDR1 SQVTM, CDR2 ANQGSEA. Unmatched junction bases numbered 5, after V lost 5 bases and J lost 6 bases. The clonotype comes from a female patient aged 45-65 years who received an allogeneic stem cell transplant from a related donor, was CMV-positive, and had no GVHD. Some T cells here may be from the graft donor. The V gene is TRBV29-1, the J gene TRBJ1-2; 8 bases agree with TRBD1. The input for sequencing was PBMCs, taken more than 1,700 days after allogeneic stem cell transplant with posttransplant cyclophosphamide. CDR3 sequence reads: CSVYPTGDGYTF. The CDR3 coding sequence is TGCAGCGTTTACCCGACAGGGGATGGCTACACCTTC.